The 18 T cell receptor beta chains given below trace back to one sample, sequenced in a study of T cell clonality in common variable immunodeficiency (dated by TCRdb to between 2014 and 2017). The library came from the immunoSEQ multiplex PCR assay. Held by TCRdb, this immuneACCESS table contains in-frame sequences only and omits some clones. Under half of the omission traces to an unresolved V gene where checked; the cause of the rest is unknown. The table records around 81,000 clones for this sample, and not one of them appears only once. The ten biggest clones cover around 0.87% of the sample. The sample taken for sequencing was peripheral blood mononuclear cells. Receptors were obtained from a person aged 18 to 70 in good health.

This clone was counted many times. Mismatch with germline at one junction end may stem from a read error. The CDR3 end lies 3 residues beyond the end of the read and is filled in from the germline J gene. This sample also contains other DNA sequences that code for the same CDR3. This chain connects TRBV7-2 to TRBJ1-5, with a tentative D call TRBD1 (5 bases). CDR1 and CDR2 from the germline V gene are SGHTA and FQGNSA. This CDR3 comprises 13 residues. Partial CDR3 DNA: TGTGCCAGCAGCTTAAGGGGCAACCAGCCC. It specifies CASSLRGNQP. The full CDR3 protein reads CASSLRGNQPQHF.

This clone was picked up many times. The sequenced fragment ends 3 residues before the CDR3 boundary, so the rest is inferred from the germline J gene. This chain connects TRBV5-6 to TRBJ1-2, with TRBD1 identical over 7 bases. Unmatched junction bases numbered 6, after V lost 0 bases and J lost 7 bases. This CDR3 comprises 14 residues. Germline loops: CDR1 SGHDT, CDR2 YYEEEE. The CDR3 loop is CASSLAVAGGGYTF. The covered CDR3 bases are TGTGCCAGCAGCTTGGCGGTGGCAGGGGGTGGC.

The sample holds many counts of this clone. The read ends 3 residues before the CDR3 terminus; that terminus is restored from the germline J gene. V and J are TRBV20-1 and TRBJ2-1; 14 bases match TRBD2. From germline, CDR1 is DFQATT and CDR2 SNEGSKA (reference sequence). The CDR3 totals 14 residues. Trimming took 3 bases from V and 6 from J; bases not matched to a gene: 1. Incomplete CDR3 DNA: TGCAGTGCTAGGGGGACTAGCGGGAGCAATGAG. Its protein is CSARGTSGSNE. The full CDR3 is CSARGTSGSNEQFF.

This clone was picked up many times. The sequence runs out 3 residues before the end of the CDR3; the remainder is reconstructed from the germline J gene. J is TRBJ2-7 and V is TRBV12-5, with TRBD2 matching 12 bases. V trimming: 2 bases; J trimming: 4 bases; junction bases outside the gene matches: 0. Germline values: CDR1 LGHNT, CDR2 FRNRAP. The CDR3 covers 14 residues. The CDR3 loop reads CASGLLAGGYEQYF. The sequenced CDR3 bases are TGTGCTAGTGGTTTGCTAGCGGGAGGGTACGAG.

This clone was observed at least ten times. The read comes to an end 3 residues before the CDR3 does, leaving the germline J gene to fill in the end. The chain combines TRBV20-1 with TRBJ2-7; D is ambiguous. The CDR3 extends over 11 amino acids. The ends were cut back, 6 bases at V and 5 bases at J, with 11 bases in the middle. Germline V gene lookup returns CDR1 DFQATT and CDR2 SNEGSKA (reference sequence). Incomplete CDR3 DNA: TGCAGTGCCACAGTGACGGACGAG. Its translation: CSATVTDE. The CDR3, in full, reads CSATVTDEQYF.

This clone was seen only a few times. The read comes to an end 3 residues before the CDR3 does, leaving the germline J gene to fill in the end. V gene TRBV20-1 combines with J gene TRBJ1-1, with D tentatively TRBD1 (5 bases). Looked up from germline, CDR1 is DFQATT and CDR2 is SNEGSKA (reference sequence). Trimming removed 6 bases at V and 6 bases at J, with 11 bases between. The CDR3 runs to 11 residues. Incomplete CDR3 DNA: TGCAGTGCCCCCACAGGAGCTGAA. This sequence encodes CSAPTGAE. The full CDR3 reads CSAPTGAEAFF.

This clone was observed at least ten times. The CDR3 loop reads CSALRGGSYGYTF. The CDR3 bases that were read are TGCAGTGCCCTACGGGGGGGTTCCTATGGC. The V call is TRBV20-1, the J call TRBJ1-2; possibly TRBD1 for D (5 bases). The CDR3 is cut off 3 residues early in the read; its end comes from the germline J gene. V lost 6 bases and J lost 4, with 15 bases in between. The CDR3 spans 13 residues. CDR1 and CDR2 (germline): DFQATT, SNEGSKA (reference sequence).

This clone was counted many times. The CDR3 is cut off 3 residues early in the read; its end comes from the germline J gene. The chain is built from TRBV20-1 and TRBJ1-1; D perhaps matches TRBD1 (6 bases). The germline V gene encodes CDR1 DFQATT and CDR2 SNEGSKA (reference sequence). This CDR3 is 11 amino acids long. The DNA read from the CDR3 is TGCAGTGCTAGAGTTGGGGGGGCC. This sequence encodes CSARVGGA. From start to end, the CDR3 is CSARVGGAAFF.

At least ten counts were recorded for this clone. The read falls 3 residues short of the CDR3 end, and the missing part is taken from the germline J gene. The rearrangement uses TRBV29-1 and TRBJ1-2, with D tentatively TRBD1 (5 bases). There are 12 residues in the CDR3. CDR1 is SQVTM and CDR2 is ANQGSEA in the germline V gene. V lost 3 bases and J 5 bases, leaving 10 bases between the germline ends. CDR3 protein: CSVDRDFYGYTF. CDR3 DNA (partial): TGCAGCGTTGACAGGGATTTTTATGGC.

This clone was seen at least ten times. The read is 3 residues too short to cover the CDR3 end, so that end is filled in from the germline J gene. This chain uses TRBV4-2 with TRBJ1-1, with 7 bases matching TRBD1. V was clipped by 4 bases and J by 0 bases; unmatched bases: 11. This CDR3 spans 17 amino acids. Germline V gene sequence: CDR1 LGHNA, CDR2 YNFKEQ. The DNA read from the CDR3 is TGTGCCAGCAGCCCCGAGGGGGCGGACTTCATGAACACTGAA. It codes for CASSPEGADFMNTE. The CDR3 as a whole reads CASSPEGADFMNTEAFF.

This clone has ten or more counts. The CDR3 end is not reached by the read, which stops 3 residues before it; the germline J gene fills it in. The chain employs TRBV5-1 and TRBJ2-6; 7 nucleotides align to TRBD1. J gave up 0 bases and V 3 bases, and 6 bases lay outside the gene matches. This CDR3 has 17 residues. Germline-derived CDR1 and CDR2 are SGHRS and YFSETQ. This CDR3 reads CASSSGTAISGANVLTF. Incomplete CDR3 DNA: TGCGCCAGCAGCTCCGGGACAGCTATCTCTGGGGCCAACGTC.

This clone has a count of ten or more. The CDR3 reads CSALPGTSGRFTDTQYF. CDR3 bases read: TGCAGTGCTCTCCCCGGGACTAGCGGGAGGTTCACAGATACG. The chain carries TRBV20-1 and TRBJ2-3, with 15 bases matching TRBD2. Read data end 3 residues before the CDR3 end; the end is taken from the germline J gene. V lost 5 bases to trimming and J lost 2 bases; unmatched junction nucleotides: 8. In germline, CDR1 is DFQATT, CDR2 SNEGSKA (reference sequence). The CDR3 sequence is 17 residues long.

There are many counts of this clone. The sequence runs out 3 residues before the end of the CDR3; the remainder is reconstructed from the germline J gene. V usage is TRBV6-2 or TRBV6-3 and J usage is TRBJ2-5; weak D call: TRBD1 (6 bases). The V end was cut by 2 bases, the J end by 4 bases, with 11 bases between. Germline CDR1 reads MNHEY; CDR2 reads SVGEGT. This CDR3 spans 14 amino acids. CDR3 amino acids: CASSYNQGGETQYF. The DNA read from the CDR3 is TGTGCCAGCAGTTACAACCAAGGGGGAGAGACC.

In its sample, this clone was seen many times. The read finishes 3 residues shy of the CDR3 end, and the germline J gene is used to complete it. This chain uses TRBV18 with TRBJ2-1, with 7 bases that match TRBD1. Germline CDR1 is KGHSH and CDR2 is LQKENI. The CDR3 is 17 residues long. V was pared by 0 bases and J by 1 base, with 6 bases of the junction left unmatched. The DNA read from the CDR3 is TGTGCCAGCTCACCACCAACAGGGGCCGAATCCTACAATGAG. Translated, it gives CASSPPTGAESYNE. The whole CDR3 sequence is CASSPPTGAESYNEQFF.

This clone was observed at least ten times. From the germline J gene comes the end of the CDR3, since the read stops 3 residues before it. The rearrangement joins TRBV7-2 to TRBJ2-7; tentatively, D is TRBD2 (6 bases). Trimming removed 6 bases at V and 4 bases at J, with 16 bases between. Germline CDR1 SGHTA, CDR2 FQGNSA. The CDR3 runs to 14 residues. The sequenced CDR3 bases are TGTGCCAGCAGTCAGCCGGGACTTTCATACGAG. This gives the protein CASSQPGLSYE. The full CDR3 sequence reads CASSQPGLSYEQYF.

Ten or more counts support this clone. The read finishes 3 residues shy of the CDR3 end, and the germline J gene is used to complete it. V is TRBV20-1 and J is TRBJ2-5, with 7 bases that match TRBD2. CDR1 is DFQATT, CDR2 SNEGSKA, per germline (reference sequence). CDR3 length: 14 amino acids. The V segment lost 5 bases and the J segment 1 base; nucleotides outside the gene matches: 7. Here the CDR3 reads CSALPGGGQETQYF. Incomplete CDR3 DNA: TGCAGTGCTCTCCCTGGGGGGGGCCAAGAGACC.

This clone was seen more than once but under ten times. The read ends 3 residues early relative to the CDR3; the germline J gene fills the gap. The genes are TRBV7-2 and TRBJ1-5, with D perhaps TRBD1 (6 bases). CDR1 is SGHTA and CDR2 is FQGNSA in the germline V gene. The V end was cut by 3 bases, the J end by 5 bases, with 11 bases between. CDR3 size: 14 residues. CDR3: CASSFTGKDQPQHF. CDR3 DNA, as far as it was read: TGTGCCAGCAGCTTTACAGGGAAAGATCAGCCC.

This clone was observed many times. The read comes to an end 3 residues before the CDR3 does, leaving the germline J gene to fill in the end. V and J are TRBV20-1 and TRBJ2-3, with TRBD2 identical over 8 bases. V trimming: 6 bases; J trimming: 0 bases; junction bases outside the gene matches: 11. Germline CDR1 reads DFQATT; CDR2 reads SNEGSKA (reference sequence). The CDR3 sequence is 16 residues long. The CDR3 bases that were read are TGCAGTGCCCCTCGAGGGGGACTAGAGAGCACAGATACG. Protein product: CSAPRGGLESTDT. The entire CDR3 protein reads CSAPRGGLESTDTQYF.